This T cell receptor (beta chain) is drawn from a study of T-cell reconstitution after alpha-beta-depleted transplantation in children (dated by TCRdb to 2016 to 2018). About the full investigation: The study quantitatively tracked T-cell immune reconstitution after TCRalphabeta/CD19-depleted allogeneic hematopoietic cell transplantation in children using TCR repertoire profiling.

Points on this clonotype: What antigen it recognizes has not been identified. No base-level quality is on record; no much larger clone is a single base apart.

CDR1 and CDR2, per the germline V gene, are MNHEY and SVGEGT. V lost 0 bases and J lost 7 bases, and the count of bases not matched to a germline gene is 4. The CDR3 holds 15 amino acids from the cysteine to the phenylalanine. Of all the DNA, just the CDR3 is kept, 45 bases in frame from base 1. Preparation of the library involved PCR. For sequencing, an Illumina HiSeq 2500 was employed. TCR libraries were prepared with molecular barcoding, using unique molecular identifiers to normalize TCRbeta repertoire quantification. TCRdb passed the public sequencing reads through fastp at Q25 and MiXCR, retaining productive beta sequences. Each record represents a unique CDR3 protein, reported with the most common genes and DNA among its rows. The sample table records approximately 350,000 distinct CDR3 sequences; under 13% of these occur just once. The top ten constitute about 2.3% of the sample.

The source was PBMCs from the stem cell graft donor, collected from the stem cell graft. The chain is assembled from TRBV6-2 or TRBV6-3 and TRBJ2-1, and TRBD2 matches 9 of the central bases. This TCR came from a human donor who donated a stem cell graft to a child with acute lymphoblastic leukemia. The base sequence is TGTGCCAGCAGTTACTCGGCGGGAGGGCTTAATGAGCAGTTCTTC. The encoded protein is CASSYSAGGLNEQFF.